The 29 T cell receptor beta chains presented below share a single source sample, sequenced in a study of post-analysis software for immune sequencing data. These receptors' antigens are unknown. Built from TCR beta cDNA, the libraries had unique molecular identifiers in them. TCRdb re-called the PCR reads with MiXCR, one entry per CDR3 protein. The sample yields about 200,000 distinct CDR3 sequences, 29% seen once. General observations from the study: When patients were compared with controls, about 5 TRBV segments were more frequent, TRBV5-6, TRBV5-1 and TRBV20-1 among them.

Sequenced input: blood. These receptors all come from a girl aged 2-17 years with multiple sclerosis.

On this clonotype itself: The junction shows a germline mismatch at one end, possibly a read error. This sequence joins TRBV29-1 and TRBJ2-1, with D maybe TRBD2 (5 bases). The CDR3 totals 17 residues. Germline loops: CDR1 SQVTM, CDR2 ANQGSEA. The CDR3 loop reads CSVRVPSGMSSYNERFF. Written as DNA, the CDR3 is TGCAGCGTTCGGGTCCCGAGCGGAATGAGCTCCTACAATGAGCGGTTCTTC.

On this clonotype: A single base separates this from a much larger clone, so it may be a read error. The gene calls are TRBV4-1 and TRBJ2-7; 9 bases agree with TRBD1. This CDR3 spans 15 amino acids. Germline-derived CDR1 and CDR2 are MGHRA and YSYEKL. Unmatched junction bases numbered 10, after V lost 3 bases and J lost 7 bases. The CDR3 nucleotides are TGCGCCAGCAGCCATCCGGGACAGGGTGTGGATGAGCAGTACTTC. Amino acid sequence: CASSHPGQGVDEQYF.

This clonotype was recorded many times. This rearrangement joins TRBV6-5 to TRBJ1-2; 7 bases fit TRBD1. This CDR3 spans 15 amino acids. V shed 0 bases, J shed 8 bases, and the junction held 9 bases outside the gene matches. Germline V CDR1 and CDR2: MNHEY, SVGAGI. CDR3 loop: CASSYSTRGMGGYTF. The CDR3 coding sequence is TGTGCCAGCAGTTACTCGACCAGGGGGATGGGGGGCTACACCTTC.

This clonotype turned up a few times. The chain's CDR3 is CASSYGRGLTEAFF. The CDR3 DNA reads as TGTGCCAGCAGTTACGGGAGGGGGCTCACTGAAGCTTTCTTT. The chain joins TRBV6-2 or TRBV6-3 to TRBJ1-1; 7 bases agree with TRBD1. Germline CDR1 MNHEY, CDR2 SVGEGT. With 2 bases clipped from V and 4 bases from J, the junction kept 4 bases outside the gene matches. This CDR3 spans 14 amino acids.

Comments on this clonotype: Being one base from a much bigger clone, this may be a read error. The chain joins TRBV20-1 to TRBJ2-6, with 8 bases aligning to TRBD2. Germline-derived CDR1 and CDR2 are DFQATT and SNEGSKA (reference sequence). The CDR3 loop spans 16 amino acids. CDR3 residues: CSARIGGGSGANVRTF. CDR3 sequence (DNA): TGCAGTGCTAGAATCGGCGGGGGGTCTGGGGCCAACGTCCGGACTTTC.

The chain carries TRBV5-1 and TRBJ2-7, with TRBD2 matching 8 bases. CDR1 and CDR2 (germline): SGHRS, YFSETQ. The CDR3 spans 14 residues. V trimming: 2 bases; J trimming: 2 bases; junction bases outside the gene matches: 3. The CDR3 sequence is CASSFAGGPYEQYF. The CDR3 DNA reads TGCGCCAGCAGCTTTGCGGGGGGCCCCTACGAGCAGTACTTC.

This clonotype was seen many times. This chain uses TRBV29-1 with TRBJ1-2; weak D call: TRBD1 (5 bases). Germline V CDR1 and CDR2: SQVTM, ANQGSEA. The V gene lost 6 bases and the J gene lost 6 bases, with 14 bases spanning the gap. The CDR3 has 12 residues. CDR3 sequence: CSVNEGLHGYTF. CDR3 nucleotides: TGCAGCGTCAATGAGGGACTCCATGGCTACACCTTC.

The CDR3 DNA follows: TGTGCCAGCAGCTTAGAGGGGTCGATTTGGGATACGCAGTATTTT. This gives the protein CASSLEGSIWDTQYF. The chain links TRBV5-5 to TRBJ2-3; perhaps D is TRBD1 or TRBD2 (5 bases each). The CDR3 has 15 residues. V lost 2 bases and J lost 6, with 16 bases in between. Germline-derived CDR1 and CDR2 are SGHKS and YYEKEE (reference sequence).

The sample holds one count of this clonotype. The chain couples TRBV6-5 to TRBJ2-2; D not resolved. The CDR3 has 14 amino acids. In germline, CDR1 is MNHEY, CDR2 SVGAGI. Trimming pared 0 bases from V and 4 bases from J, leaving 6 bases between. The CDR3 DNA reads TGTGCCAGCAGTTACTCGCGCCTCACCGGGGAGCTGTTTTTT. Amino acids: CASSYSRLTGELFF.

In its sample, this clonotype was seen many times. This rearrangement joins TRBV7-9 to TRBJ2-1, with 8 bases fitting TRBD2. Trimming took 2 bases from V and 0 from J; bases not matched to a gene: 6. This CDR3 has 17 residues. The germline gives CDR1 SEHNR, CDR2 FQNEAQ (reference sequence). The CDR3 protein is CASSLLAGGGSYNEQFF. CDR3 DNA: TGTGCCAGCAGCTTACTAGCGGGTGGGGGCTCCTACAATGAGCAGTTCTTC.

This chain uses TRBV5-1 with TRBJ1-5; D is ambiguous. Germline CDR1 is SGHRS and CDR2 is YFSETQ. V was shortened by 0 bases and J by 7 bases, with 8 bases between the two germline ends. This CDR3 region has 13 residues. The CDR3 loop is CASSLAPTQPQHF. The CDR3 DNA reads as TGCGCCAGCAGCTTGGCTCCCACACAGCCCCAGCATTTT.

This sequence joins TRBV7-2 and TRBJ1-3; D is ambiguous. V lost 5 bases, J lost 0 bases, and 14 bases lay in between. The CDR3 covers 16 residues. Germline V gene data show CDR1 as SGHTA and CDR2 as FQGNSA. CDR3 bases: TGTGCCAGCAGCCCCCGAGGGAGCGGCTCTGGAAACACCATATATTTT. Translated: CASSPRGSGSGNTIYF.

This clonotype has a handful of counts. The chain recombines TRBV12-3 or TRBV12-4 with TRBJ1-6, with D possibly TRBD1 on 6 matching bases. Trimming removed 5 bases from V and 8 bases from J, with 16 bases in between. The length of the CDR3 is 15 residues. The CDR3 DNA is TGTGCCAGCAGTGTTAGGGGGAAAGGGGATTCACCCCTCCACTTT. Amino acid sequence: CASSVRGKGDSPLHF.

The sample holds many counts of this clonotype. The V gene is TRBV12-3 or TRBV12-4, the J gene TRBJ2-7; no clear D. V shed 2 bases and J shed 6 bases, with 11 bases lying between them. This CDR3 contains 13 residues. As DNA, the CDR3 is TGTGCCAGCAGTTTATATACGACCACCGAGCAGTACTTC. As protein: CASSLYTTTEQYF.

This clonotype was counted ten times or more. V usage is TRBV2 and J usage is TRBJ2-3; 10 bases line up with TRBD2. From germline, CDR1 is SNHLY and CDR2 FYNNEI. V gave up 5 bases and J gave up 1 base; unmatched junction bases: 3. This CDR3 is built from 15 residues. CDR3 nucleotides: TGTGCCAGCAGTCCTAGCGGGGGTCGCACAGATACGCAGTATTTT. Its protein is CASSPSGGRTDTQYF.

V and J are TRBV6-5 and TRBJ1-2; TRBD1 matches 9 bases. The V gene end was trimmed by 5 bases and the J gene end by 1 base; junction bases not matched to a gene: 14. The CDR3 runs to 18 residues. Germline loops: CDR1 MNHEY, CDR2 SVGAGI. Here the CDR3 reads CASSTPGTGTSLNYGYTF. CDR3 nucleotides: TGTGCCAGCAGTACTCCCGGGACAGGGACCTCACTTAACTATGGCTACACCTTC.

The chain carries TRBV15 and TRBJ1-5, with TRBD1 matching over 7 bases. The CDR3 is 15 amino acids. Per the germline V gene, CDR1 is LNHNV and CDR2 is YYDKDF (reference sequence). Trimming at V came to 3 bases and at J to 3 bases, leaving 5 bases not matched to a gene. The CDR3, as DNA: TGTGCCACCAGCAGCCAGACAGGGACCAATCAGCCCCAGCATTTT. Amino acid sequence: CATSSQTGTNQPQHF. The variable domain in full, completed from reference TRBV15 and TRBJ1-5, reads DAMVIQNPRYQVTQFGKPVTLSCSQTLNHNVMYWYQQKSSQAPKLLFHYYDKDFNNEADTPDNFQSRRPNTSFCFLDIRSPGLGDTAMYLCATSSQTGTNQPQHFGDGTRLSIL.

This rearrangement joins TRBV20-1 to TRBJ2-1; 10 nucleotides line up with TRBD2. CDR1 and CDR2 from the germline V gene are DFQATT and SNEGSKA (reference sequence). This CDR3 has 15 amino acids. Trimming cost V 5 bases and J 10 bases; bases outside gene matches: 14. CDR3 in amino acids: CSAASGLARQKEQFF. CDR3 nucleotides: TGCAGTGCTGCCTCGGGACTAGCGCGACAAAAAGAGCAGTTCTTC.

This clonotype has only a few counts. Given a much more abundant clone one base away, this may be a read error. The chain recombines TRBV12-3 or TRBV12-4 with TRBJ2-3; D is unclear. The length of the CDR3 is 14 residues. CDR3 nucleotides: TGTGCCAGCAGCCGTGGTCAGGTCCCAGATGCGCAGTATTTT. Translation gives CASSRGQVPDAQYF.

V usage is TRBV29-1 and J usage is TRBJ1-2; weak D call: TRBD1 (6 bases). The CDR3 extends over 13 amino acids. With 0 bases removed from V and 9 bases from J, the gap between germline ends came to 14 bases. The germline V gene encodes CDR1 SQVTM and CDR2 ANQGSEA. The DNA for the CDR3 is TGCAGCGTTGAAGATCGGGGGCAGGGAAGCTACACCTTC. It encodes CSVEDRGQGSYTF.

This chain uses TRBV27 with TRBJ1-5; 11 bases map to TRBD1. Trimming took 5 bases from V and 0 from J; bases not matched to a gene: 12. The CDR3 covers 19 residues. CDR1 is MNHEY, CDR2 SMNVEV, per germline (reference sequence). The CDR3 DNA is TGTGCCAGCAGTCCGTCCCCCGGGACAGGGGGGAGTAGCAATCAGCCCCAGCATTTT. Translation gives CASSPSPGTGGSSNQPQHF.

In this sample, this clonotype turned up many times. The rearrangement uses TRBV6-5 and TRBJ2-1; no firm D call. Germline CDR1 and CDR2: MNHEY and SVGAGI. Trimming pared 2 bases from V and 7 bases from J, leaving 9 bases between. The CDR3 runs 13 residues. CDR3 coding DNA: TGTGCCAGCAGTTACCCCCATGATAATGAGCAGTTCTTC. It specifies CASSYPHDNEQFF.

V is TRBV5-1 and J is TRBJ1-1; D possibly corresponds to TRBD1 (6 bases). The germline CDR1 and CDR2 sequences are SGHRS and YFSETQ. V was pared by 2 bases and J by 1 base, with 9 bases between. CDR3 length: 14 residues. CDR3 residues: CASSLGTSNTEAFF. The CDR3 DNA is TGCGCCAGCAGCTTAGGGACATCGAACACTGAAGCTTTCTTT.

About this clonotype itself: A read error may explain this, as a much larger clone is one base away. The chain links TRBV14 to TRBJ1-1; D is ambiguous. Trimming stripped 4 bases from V and 3 bases from J, with 12 bases between. The CDR3 loop spans 14 amino acids. Germline CDR1 is SGHDN and CDR2 is FVKESK. CDR3 sequence reads: CASSRAGMDTEAFF. The DNA of the CDR3 is TGTGCCAGCAGCCGTGCCGGCATGGACACTGAAGCTTTCTTT.

This clonotype was recorded a few times. This chain uses TRBV5-1 with TRBJ1-5; no definite D call. CDR3 size: 15 residues. Germline-derived CDR1 and CDR2 are SGHRS and YFSETQ. V dropped 1 base and J dropped 2 bases, with 10 bases sitting between them. The chain's CDR3 is CASSLNGVGNQPQHF. For the CDR3, the DNA is TGCGCCAGCAGCTTGAACGGGGTGGGCAATCAGCCCCAGCATTTT.

This rearrangement joins TRBV11-2 to TRBJ2-3; no clear D. There are 15 residues in the CDR3. Trimming shortened V by 1 base and J by 2 bases, and 10 bases separated the two germline ends. CDR1 is SGHAT and CDR2 is FQNNGV in the germline V gene. The CDR3 bases are TGTGCCAGCAGCTTAGGGCAGGTCACCACAGATACGCAGTATTTT. Its translation is CASSLGQVTTDTQYF.

As regards this clonotype: At one boundary the junction diverges from the germline segment, which might be a read error. V gene TRBV18 combines with J gene TRBJ1-4, with D perhaps TRBD1 (5 bases). CDR1 is KGHSH, CDR2 LQKENI, per germline. The CDR3 has 14 amino acids. CDR3 amino acids: CACSPRGFDEKLFF. DNA of the CDR3: TGTGCCTGCTCACCAAGGGGTTTCGATGAAAAACTGTTTTTT.

As regards this clonotype: This may arise from a read error, as a much more abundant clone is one base away. Written as DNA, the CDR3 is TGTGCCAGCGCCCCACCAGGGGCTAAGGGCTACACCTTC. Its translation is CASAPPGAKGYTF. The chain is built from TRBV28 and TRBJ1-2; D is perhaps TRBD1 (6 bases). The germline V gene has CDR1 MDHEN and CDR2 SYDVKM. Trimming cost V 8 bases and J 8 bases, with 18 bases left between them. The CDR3 runs 13 residues.

This clonotype came up a few times. A much larger clone sits a single nucleotide away, making a read error possible. The V gene is TRBV6-5, the J gene TRBJ1-1; 9 bases align to TRBD1. There are 14 residues in the CDR3. Germline V gene data show CDR1 as MNHEY and CDR2 as SVGAGI. The DNA for the CDR3 is TGTGCCAGCAGGGGGACAGGGATGAACGCTGAAGCTTTCTTT. It translates to CASRGTGMNAEAFF.